These 20 T cell receptor beta chains came from one sample sequenced in a study of T cell responses to AZD1222 COVID-19 vaccine. Data came from immunoSEQ multiplex PCR; TCRdb stores just in-frame clones and leaves some out. The profile covers more than 95,000 clones, with about 90% appearing a single time and approximately 1% taken by the ten largest. The sequencing used peripheral blood, collected on day 0 of AZD1222 vaccination. All receptors derive from an adult in good health.

A few counts support this clone. The rearrangement uses TRBV19 and TRBJ2-6, with a possible D match to TRBD1 (6 bases). Germline CDR1 LNHDA, CDR2 SQIVND (reference sequence). Trimming took off 1 base at V and 0 bases at J, with 7 bases between the two ends. The CDR3 runs 16 residues. CDR3 residues: CASSIVTGSGANVLTF. For the CDR3, the DNA is TGTGCCAGTAGTATAGTGACAGGCTCTGGGGCCAACGTCCTGACTTTC.

V and J are TRBV19 and TRBJ1-1; no clear D gene. V was cut by 1 base and J by 5 bases, with 8 bases left in between. Germline-derived CDR1 and CDR2 are LNHDA and SQIVND (reference sequence). The CDR3 sequence is 13 residues long. Here the CDR3 reads CASSIGIVTEAFF. The CDR3 coding sequence is TGTGCCAGTAGTATAGGAATAGTTACTGAAGCTTTCTTT.

The V and J genes are TRBV5-1 and TRBJ1-2, with TRBD1 as a possible D gene (5 bases). The V and J ends lost 4 bases and 4 bases respectively, with 20 bases between them. Germline CDR1 is SGHRS and CDR2 is YFSETQ. The CDR3 is made up of 16 amino acids. The CDR3 reads CASSPKGGAGAYGYTF. Written as DNA, the CDR3 is TGCGCCAGCAGCCCAAAGGGTGGGGCCGGGGCCTATGGCTACACCTTC.

The rearrangement links TRBV19 to TRBJ1-1; D is possibly TRBD1 (5 bases). V dropped 4 bases and J dropped 1 base, with 13 bases sitting between them. Germline CDR1 LNHDA, CDR2 SQIVND (reference sequence). The CDR3 runs 15 residues. CDR3 DNA: TGTGCCAGTAGTAGGTACAGGACCCAGAACACTGAAGCTTTCTTT. Its protein product is CASSRYRTQNTEAFF.

The chain joins TRBV28 to TRBJ1-1, with a tentative D call TRBD1 (6 bases). Trimming removed 6 bases from V and 6 bases from J, with 17 bases in between. Germline CDR1 and CDR2: MDHEN and SYDVKM. This CDR3 comprises 14 residues. Here the CDR3 reads CASSPRGFAPEAFF. Here the CDR3 DNA reads TGTGCCAGCAGCCCCAGGGGTTTTGCCCCTGAAGCTTTCTTT.

V usage is TRBV19 and J usage is TRBJ1-2; D unresolved. Germline values: CDR1 LNHDA, CDR2 SQIVND (reference sequence). The CDR3 runs 18 residues. V was trimmed by 3 bases and J by 3 bases, leaving 23 bases between them. Here the CDR3 reads CASSMGITDLFIHYGYTF. The DNA for the CDR3 is TGTGCCAGTAGTATGGGGATCACGGACCTATTCATTCACTATGGCTACACCTTC. Full variable domain (remainder filled in from reference TRBV19 and TRBJ1-2): DGGITQSPKYLFRKEGQNVTLSCEQNLNHDAMYWYRQDPGQGLRLIYYSQIVNDFQKGDIAEGYSVSREKKESFPLTVTSAQKNPTAFYLCASSMGITDLFIHYGYTFGSGTRLTVV.

The V call is TRBV18, the J call TRBJ1-1, with TRBD1 as a possible D gene (6 bases). V was pared by 6 bases and J by 2 bases, with 10 bases between. The CDR3 is made up of 13 amino acids. Looked up from germline, CDR1 is KGHSH and CDR2 is LQKENI. CDR3 coding DNA: TGTGCCAGCTCGGAACAGGGAAACACTGAAGCTTTCTTT. Amino acid sequence: CASSEQGNTEAFF.

The V call is TRBV27, the J call TRBJ2-1; 8 bases fit TRBD1. Germline lookup yields CDR1 MNHEY and CDR2 SMNVEV (reference sequence). The V gene end was trimmed by 7 bases and the J gene end by 7 bases; junction bases not matched to a gene: 12. The CDR3 spans 15 residues. CDR3 loop: CASNLFRGPRNEQFF. The CDR3 DNA is TGTGCCAGCAACCTGTTCAGGGGGCCAAGGAATGAGCAGTTCTTC.

V is TRBV30 and J is TRBJ2-3; a weak D match, TRBD2 (6 bases). The CDR3 contains 15 residues. V lost 6 bases, J lost 2 bases, and 18 bases lay in between. CDR1 is GTSNPN, CDR2 SVGIG, per germline (reference sequence). The CDR3 loop is CACPITPGDTDTQYF. In DNA, the CDR3 is TGTGCCTGCCCCATAACCCCGGGAGACACAGATACGCAGTATTTT.

The rearrangement joins TRBV28 to TRBJ1-6, with TRBD1 matching 7 bases. The CDR3 loop spans 14 amino acids. Germline CDR1 reads MDHEN; CDR2 reads SYDVKM. Trimming cost V 8 bases and J 12 bases; bases outside gene matches: 13. In DNA form, the CDR3 reads TGTGCCAGCCTGGCGAGGGGGCCCCCCCGACCCCTCCACTTT. Its translation is CASLARGPPRPLHF.

This chain connects TRBV7-9 to TRBJ2-1, with unresolved D. The CDR3 consists of 14 residues. From germline, CDR1 is SEHNR and CDR2 FQNEAQ (reference sequence). Trimming removed 5 bases at V and 6 bases at J, with 14 bases between. DNA for the CDR3: TGTGCCAGCAGCCTTAAAGGACCCCTCAATGAGCAGTTCTTC. Encoded protein: CASSLKGPLNEQFF.

This clone was recorded once. The chain carries TRBV5-1 and TRBJ2-1; TRBD1 is a possible D gene (5 bases). CDR1 and CDR2 (germline): SGHRS, YFSETQ. This CDR3 comprises 15 residues. Trimming removed 0 bases at V and 7 bases at J, with 14 bases between. This chain's CDR3 is CASSLVPTATNEQFF. In nucleotides, the CDR3 is TGCGCCAGCAGCTTGGTACCGACAGCAACTAATGAGCAGTTCTTC.

The J gene is TRBJ2-2, the V gene TRBV24-1; D is possibly TRBD1 or TRBD2 (6 bases each). V was shortened by 4 bases and J by 6 bases, with 11 bases between the two germline ends. The CDR3 is 14 amino acids. The germline gives CDR1 KGHDR, CDR2 SFDVKD. The CDR3 loop is CATSDRGGPGELFF. The CDR3 nucleotides are TGTGCCACCAGTGACCGAGGGGGGCCCGGGGAGCTGTTTTTT.

The chain combines TRBV4-1 with TRBJ2-7; the D is unclear. The CDR3 loop spans 15 amino acids. Germline CDR1 is MGHRA and CDR2 is YSYEKL. Trimming cost V 0 bases and J 1 base, with 10 bases left between them. The CDR3 region is CASSQDPGRSYEQYF. The CDR3 DNA is TGCGCCAGCAGCCAAGATCCTGGCCGATCCTACGAGCAGTACTTC.

V usage is TRBV5-5 and J usage is TRBJ2-7; the D gene is possibly TRBD1 (5 bases). The CDR3 spans 14 residues. V was pared by 0 bases and J by 4 bases, with 11 bases between. CDR1 is SGHKS and CDR2 is YYEKEE in the germline V gene (reference sequence). The CDR3 loop reads CASSLEGKFYEQYF. The CDR3 bases are TGTGCCAGCAGCTTGGAGGGGAAATTTTACGAGCAGTACTTC.

CDR3: CASSQMGAHGYTF. DNA for the CDR3: TGTGCCAGCAGCCAGATGGGGGCTCATGGCTACACCTTC. The rearrangement links TRBV3-1 (or the pseudogene TRBV3-2) to TRBJ1-2; weak D call: TRBD1 (6 bases). The germline V and J ends were trimmed by 3 bases and 6 bases, with 11 bases remaining between them. This CDR3 is built from 13 residues. Germline assignment: CDR1 LGHDT and CDR2 YNNKEL (reference sequence).

The genes are TRBV4-1 and TRBJ2-7; 8 bases match TRBD2. Germline CDR1 and CDR2: MGHRA and YSYEKL. The V gene end was trimmed by 1 base and the J gene end by 6 bases; junction bases not matched to a gene: 2. CDR3 size: 13 residues. CDR3 sequence reads: CASSQARGGEQYF. In DNA form, the CDR3 reads TGCGCCAGCAGCCAAGCCCGGGGGGGCGAGCAGTACTTC.

In its sample, this clone was seen once. CDR3 amino acids: CASRRETEAFF. Here the CDR3 DNA reads TGTGCCAGCCGAAGGGAAACTGAAGCTTTCTTT. V gene TRBV25-1 combines with J gene TRBJ1-1; D unclear. V gave up 8 bases and J gave up 5 bases, with 9 bases separating them. Per germline, CDR1 MGHDK and CDR2 SYGVNS. The CDR3 covers 11 residues.

The chain joins TRBV12-3 or TRBV12-4 to TRBJ2-7, with D tentatively TRBD1 (5 bases). This CDR3 contains 13 residues. The germline V and J ends were trimmed by 3 bases and 2 bases, with 8 bases remaining between them. The CDR3 DNA reads TGTGCCAGCAGTTTTGGGGCCCCCTACGAGCAGTACTTC. Residues: CASSFGAPYEQYF.

The chain couples TRBV2 to TRBJ1-2; the D is unclear. Between the trimmed V and J ends, which lost 4 bases and 2 bases, there was a span of 11 bases. The CDR3 is 14 residues long. Looked up from germline, CDR1 is SNHLY and CDR2 is FYNNEI. CDR3 bases: TGTGCCAGCAGTGGAGTCGCTCGAAACTATGGCTACACCTTC. It codes for CASSGVARNYGYTF.